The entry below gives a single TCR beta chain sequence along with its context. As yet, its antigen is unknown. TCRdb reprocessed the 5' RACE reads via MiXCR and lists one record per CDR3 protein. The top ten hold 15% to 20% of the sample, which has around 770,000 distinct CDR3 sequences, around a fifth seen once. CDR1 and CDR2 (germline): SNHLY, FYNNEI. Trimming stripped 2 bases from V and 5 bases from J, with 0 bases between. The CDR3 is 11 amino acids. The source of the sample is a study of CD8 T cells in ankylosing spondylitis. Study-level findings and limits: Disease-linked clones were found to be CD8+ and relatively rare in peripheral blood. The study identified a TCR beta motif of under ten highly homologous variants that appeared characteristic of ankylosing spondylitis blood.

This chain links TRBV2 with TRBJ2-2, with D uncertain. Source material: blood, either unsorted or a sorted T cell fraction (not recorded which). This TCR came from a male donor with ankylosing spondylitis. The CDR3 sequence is CASSETGELFF. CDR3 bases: TGTGCCAGCAGTGAAACCGGGGAGCTGTTTTTT. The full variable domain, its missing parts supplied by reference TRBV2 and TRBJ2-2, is EPEVTQTPSHQVTQMGQEVILRCVPISNHLYFYWYRQILGQKVEFLVSFYNNEISEKSEIFDDQFSVERPDGSNFTLKIRSTKLEDSAMYFCASSETGELFFGEGSRLTVL.